This TCR beta chain stems from a study of T cells in Graves' hyperthyroidism and ophthalmopathy. The CDR3 length is 15 residues. Germline CDR1 and CDR2: ENHRY and SYGVKD. Trimming took 8 bases from V and 1 from J; bases not matched to a gene: 7. There are a few counts of this clonotype. The antigen remains unidentified. Researchers amplified the TCR beta CDR3 regions from RNA transcripts. The TCR CDR3 first-round RT-PCR relied on the HTBI primer set. From the multiplex PCR reads, TCRdb called clonotypes with MiXCR, one entry per CDR3 protein. This sample yields hundreds of thousands of distinct CDR3 sequences, of which 20% are seen a single time; about 50% belongs to the top ten. Findings of the study overall: In simple terms, a model built on 13 V-J features told ophthalmopathy apart from stable hyperthyroidism. In blood, most of the thyroid clonotypes expanded above 0.001 were also present.

The PBMCs had their origin in roughly 10 ml of fresh peripheral blood. The V gene is TRBV10-3, the J gene TRBJ1-2, with 10 bases matching TRBD1. Specimen: blood. The TCR was taken from a man in his forties with Graves' ophthalmopathy. DNA for the CDR3: TGTGCCATCTACCCGACAGGGGGCATTAACTATGGCTACACCTTC. Translating gives CAIYPTGGINYGYTF.